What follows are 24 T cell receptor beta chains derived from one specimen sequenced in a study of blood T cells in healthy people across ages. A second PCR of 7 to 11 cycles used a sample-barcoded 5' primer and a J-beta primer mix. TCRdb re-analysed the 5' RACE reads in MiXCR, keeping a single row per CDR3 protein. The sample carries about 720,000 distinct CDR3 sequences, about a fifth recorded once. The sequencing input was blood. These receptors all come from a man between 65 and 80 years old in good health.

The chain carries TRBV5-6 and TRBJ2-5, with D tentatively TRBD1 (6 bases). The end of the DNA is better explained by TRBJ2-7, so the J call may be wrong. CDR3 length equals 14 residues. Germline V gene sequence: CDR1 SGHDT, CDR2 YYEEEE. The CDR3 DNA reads TGTGCCAGCAGGGGGCAGGGGAAAGGACGCGAGCAGTACTTC. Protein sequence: CASRGQGKGREQYF.

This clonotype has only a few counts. The DNA for the CDR3 is TGCGCCAGCAGCCCGGTGGGTTATATTCGTAGCACCTTC. Protein: CASSPVGYIRSTF. The V gene is TRBV5-1, the J gene TRBJ1-2; no clear D. CDR3 length: 13 residues. Trimming shortened V by 4 bases and J by 13 bases, and 20 bases separated the two germline ends. Germline CDR1 SGHRS, CDR2 YFSETQ.

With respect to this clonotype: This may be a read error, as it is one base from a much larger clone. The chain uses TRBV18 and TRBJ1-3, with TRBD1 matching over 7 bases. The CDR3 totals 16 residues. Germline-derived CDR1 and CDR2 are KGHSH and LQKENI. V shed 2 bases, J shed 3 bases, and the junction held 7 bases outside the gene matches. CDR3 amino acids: CASSPRDSSCGNTIYF. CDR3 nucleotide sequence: TGTGCCAGCTCACCAAGGGACAGCTCCTGTGGAAACACCATATATTTT.

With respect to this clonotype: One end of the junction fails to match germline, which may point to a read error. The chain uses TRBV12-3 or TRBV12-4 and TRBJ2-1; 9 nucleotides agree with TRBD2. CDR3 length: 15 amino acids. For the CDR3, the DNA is TGTGCCAGCAGTTTCGTACTAGCGGGTGACAATGAGCGGTTCTTC. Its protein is CASSFVLAGDNERFF.

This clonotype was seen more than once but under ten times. This CDR3 is CATSRVSSGAGYGYTF. In DNA, the CDR3 is TGTGCCACCAGCAGAGTTAGCTCGGGGGCAGGCTATGGCTACACCTTC. J is TRBJ1-2 and V is TRBV15, with D possibly TRBD1 on 6 matching bases. This CDR3 has 16 residues. Looked up from germline, CDR1 is LNHNV and CDR2 is YYDKDF (reference sequence). Trimming stripped 1 base from V and 4 bases from J, with 16 bases between.

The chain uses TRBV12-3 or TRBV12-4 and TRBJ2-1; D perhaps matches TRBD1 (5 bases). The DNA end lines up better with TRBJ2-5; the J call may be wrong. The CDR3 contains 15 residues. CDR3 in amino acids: CASSSAGAVEETQYF. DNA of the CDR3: TGTGCCAGCAGTTCCGCTGGGGCGGTAGAAGAGACCCAGTACTTC.

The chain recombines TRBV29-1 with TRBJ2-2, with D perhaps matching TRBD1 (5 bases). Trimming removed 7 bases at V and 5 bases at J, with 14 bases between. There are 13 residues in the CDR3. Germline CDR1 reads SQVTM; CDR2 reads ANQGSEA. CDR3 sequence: CSARTTGTGELFF. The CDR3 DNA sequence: TGCAGCGCGAGGACAACCGGGACCGGGGAGCTGTTTTTT.

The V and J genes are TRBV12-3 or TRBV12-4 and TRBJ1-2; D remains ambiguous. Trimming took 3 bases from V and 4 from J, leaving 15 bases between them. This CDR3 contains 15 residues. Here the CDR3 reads CASSLSGGAPYGYTF. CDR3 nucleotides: TGTGCCAGCAGTTTGAGCGGCGGAGCGCCCTATGGCTACACCTTC.

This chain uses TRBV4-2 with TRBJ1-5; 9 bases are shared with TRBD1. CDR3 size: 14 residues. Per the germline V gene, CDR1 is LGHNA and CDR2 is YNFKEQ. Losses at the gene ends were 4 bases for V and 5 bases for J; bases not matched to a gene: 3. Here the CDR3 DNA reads TGTGCCAGCAGCCGGACAGGGGATGATCAGCCCCAGCATTTT. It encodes CASSRTGDDQPQHF.

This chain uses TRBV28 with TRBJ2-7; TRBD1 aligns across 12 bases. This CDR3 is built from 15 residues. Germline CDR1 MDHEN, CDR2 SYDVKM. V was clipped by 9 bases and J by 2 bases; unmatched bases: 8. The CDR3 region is CASQRDRGLTYEQYF. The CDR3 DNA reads TGTGCCAGTCAACGGGACAGGGGGCTTACCTACGAGCAGTACTTC. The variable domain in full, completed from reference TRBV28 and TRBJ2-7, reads DVKVTQSSRYLVKRTGEKVFLECVQDMDHENMFWYRQDPGLGLRLIYFSYDVKMKEKGDIPEGYSVSREKKERFSLILESASTNQTSMYLCASQRDRGLTYEQYFGPGTRLTVT.

The CDR3 loop reads CASSLRRQDTQYF. The DNA of the CDR3 is TGCGCCAGCAGCTTAAGACGCCAAGATACGCAGTATTTT. J is TRBJ2-3 and V is TRBV5-1; D is unclear. The CDR3 is made up of 13 amino acids. Trimming shortened V by 2 bases and J by 5 bases, and 9 bases separated the two germline ends. Germline CDR1 and CDR2: SGHRS and YFSETQ.

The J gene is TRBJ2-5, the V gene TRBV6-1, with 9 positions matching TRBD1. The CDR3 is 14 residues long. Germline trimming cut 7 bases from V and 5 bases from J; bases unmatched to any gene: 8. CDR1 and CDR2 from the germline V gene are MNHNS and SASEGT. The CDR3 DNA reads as TGTGCCAGCACCCATAACAGGGGGCTGGAGACCCAGTACTTC. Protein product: CASTHNRGLETQYF.

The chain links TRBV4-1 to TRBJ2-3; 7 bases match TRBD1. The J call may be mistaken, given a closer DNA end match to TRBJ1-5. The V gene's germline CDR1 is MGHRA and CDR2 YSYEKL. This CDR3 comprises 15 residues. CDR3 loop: CASSHLDRSTDTQHF. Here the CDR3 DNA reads TGCGCCAGCAGCCATTTGGACAGGAGCACAGATACGCAGCATTTT.

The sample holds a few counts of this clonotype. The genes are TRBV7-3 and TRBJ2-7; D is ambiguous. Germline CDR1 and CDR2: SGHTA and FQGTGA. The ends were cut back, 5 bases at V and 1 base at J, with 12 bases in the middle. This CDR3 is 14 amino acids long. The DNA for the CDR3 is TGTGCCAGCAGCCATCCGTGTGAATCCTACGAGCAGTACGTC. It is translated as CASSHPCESYEQYV.

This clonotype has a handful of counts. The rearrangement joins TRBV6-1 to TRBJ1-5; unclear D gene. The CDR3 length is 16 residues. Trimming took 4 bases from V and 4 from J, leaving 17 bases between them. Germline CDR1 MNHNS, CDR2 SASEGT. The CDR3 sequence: CASSGKRARRNQPQHF. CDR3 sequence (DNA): TGTGCCAGCAGTGGTAAGAGGGCCAGGAGAAATCAGCCCCAGCATTTT.

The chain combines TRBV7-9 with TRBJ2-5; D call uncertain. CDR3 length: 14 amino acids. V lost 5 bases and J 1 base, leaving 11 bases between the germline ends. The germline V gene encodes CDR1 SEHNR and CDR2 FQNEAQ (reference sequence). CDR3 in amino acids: CASSHELGQETQYF. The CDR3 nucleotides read TGTGCCAGCAGCCATGAGTTGGGCCAAGAGACCCAGTACTTC.

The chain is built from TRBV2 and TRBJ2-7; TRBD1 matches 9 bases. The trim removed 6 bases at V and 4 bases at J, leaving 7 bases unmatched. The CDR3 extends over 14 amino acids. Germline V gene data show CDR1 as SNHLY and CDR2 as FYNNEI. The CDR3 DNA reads TGTGCCAGCAGCATACCGGGACAGGGTTACGAGCAGTACTTC. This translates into CASSIPGQGYEQYF.

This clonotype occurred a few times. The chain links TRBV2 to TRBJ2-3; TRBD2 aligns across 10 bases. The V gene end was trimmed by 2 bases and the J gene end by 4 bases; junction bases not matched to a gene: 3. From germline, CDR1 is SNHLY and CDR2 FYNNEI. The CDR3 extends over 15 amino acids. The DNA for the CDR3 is TGTGCCAGCAGTGAACGCCTAGCGGGAGCAGATACGCAGTATTTT. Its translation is CASSERLAGADTQYF. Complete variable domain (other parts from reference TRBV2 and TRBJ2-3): EPEVTQTPSHQVTQMGQEVILRCVPISNHLYFYWYRQILGQKVEFLVSFYNNEISEKSEIFDDQFSVERPDGSNFTLKIRSTKLEDSAMYFCASSERLAGADTQYFGPGTRLTVL.

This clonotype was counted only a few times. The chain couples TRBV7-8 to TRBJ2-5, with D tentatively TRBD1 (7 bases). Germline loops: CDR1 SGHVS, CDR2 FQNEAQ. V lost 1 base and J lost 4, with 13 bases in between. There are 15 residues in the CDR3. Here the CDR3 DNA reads TGTGCCAGCAGCTTAGGTGTTCAGGGGGGAGAGACCCAGTACTTC. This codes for CASSLGVQGGETQYF. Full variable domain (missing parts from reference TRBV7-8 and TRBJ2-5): GAGVSQSPRYKVAKRGQDVALRCDPISGHVSLFWYQQALGQGPEFLTYFQNEAQLDKSGLPSDRFFAERPEGSVSTLKIQRTQQEDSAVYLCASSLGVQGGETQYFGPGTRLLVL.

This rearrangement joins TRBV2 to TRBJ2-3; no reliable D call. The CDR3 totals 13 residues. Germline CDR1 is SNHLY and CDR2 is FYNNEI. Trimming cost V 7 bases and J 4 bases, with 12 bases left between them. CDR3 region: CASKGFAPDTQYF. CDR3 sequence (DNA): TGTGCCAGCAAGGGTTTTGCCCCAGATACGCAGTATTTT.

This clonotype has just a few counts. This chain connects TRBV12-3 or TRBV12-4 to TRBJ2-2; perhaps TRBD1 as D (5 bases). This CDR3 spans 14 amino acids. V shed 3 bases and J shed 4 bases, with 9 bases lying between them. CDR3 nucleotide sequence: TGTGCCAGCAGTTTCCAAAGGGGCACCGGGGAGCTGTTTTTT. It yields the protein CASSFQRGTGELFF.

CDR3 loop: CSARENRGEIQETQYF. The CDR3 DNA reads TGCAGTGCTAGGGAAAACAGGGGGGAAATACAAGAGACCCAGTACTTC. V gene TRBV20-1 combines with J gene TRBJ2-5; TRBD1 matches 8 bases. Germline V gives CDR1 DFQATT, CDR2 SNEGSKA (reference sequence). V was clipped by 3 bases and J by 2 bases; unmatched bases: 11. The CDR3 spans 16 residues.

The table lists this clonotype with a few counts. DNA of the CDR3: TGTGCCAGCACCCCGACTCTATCACATGAGCAGTTCTTC. Its protein is CASTPTLSHEQFF. The chain recombines TRBV27 with TRBJ2-5, with no clear D. TRBJ2-1 explains the end of the DNA better; the J call may be wrong. This CDR3 spans 13 amino acids. Germline V CDR1 and CDR2: MNHEY, SMNVEV (reference sequence).

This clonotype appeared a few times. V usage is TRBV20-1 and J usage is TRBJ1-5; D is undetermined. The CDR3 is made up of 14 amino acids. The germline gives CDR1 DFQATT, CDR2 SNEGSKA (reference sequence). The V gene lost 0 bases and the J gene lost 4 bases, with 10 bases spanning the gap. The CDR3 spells CSARDSPGNQPQHF. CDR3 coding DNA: TGCAGTGCTAGAGATTCCCCCGGAAATCAGCCCCAGCATTTT.